Listed here are 2 T cell receptor beta chains from one sample, sequenced in a study of blood T cell repertoires in COVID-19. The assay was immunoSEQ multiplex PCR, and TCRdb's table has in-frame clones only and misses some. The sample carries fewer than 200,000 clones, around 88% recorded once. Sequenced: PBMCs or T cells enriched from blood (not recorded which). These TCRs come from a woman aged 45 to 65 in a cohort exposed to, infected with or recovered from COVID-19 (not recorded which).

The J gene is TRBJ1-3, the V gene TRBV6-6; 10 positions match TRBD1. Germline CDR1 and CDR2: MNHNY and SVGAGI (reference sequence). Germline trimming cut 5 bases from V and 1 base from J; bases unmatched to any gene: 11. The CDR3 runs to 18 residues. The CDR3 DNA follows: TGTGCCAGCAGTCGACAGGGGGCCCCCAGCGGTTCTGGAAACACCATATATTTT. Translating gives CASSRQGAPSGSGNTIYF.

This sequence joins TRBV28 and TRBJ1-5; 8 positions agree with TRBD1. The ends lost 3 bases at V and 6 bases at J; junction bases unmatched: 4. From germline, CDR1 is MDHEN and CDR2 SYDVKM. This CDR3 comprises 14 residues. CDR3 DNA: TGTGCCAGCAGTTTCGGGACAGGAAGTCAGCCCCAGCATTTT. It specifies CASSFGTGSQPQHF. The full variable domain, completed using reference TRBV28 and TRBJ1-5, is DVKVTQSSRYLVKRTGEKVFLECVQDMDHENMFWYRQDPGLGLRLIYFSYDVKMKEKGDIPEGYSVSREKKERFSLILESASTNQTSMYLCASSFGTGSQPQHFGDGTRLSIL.